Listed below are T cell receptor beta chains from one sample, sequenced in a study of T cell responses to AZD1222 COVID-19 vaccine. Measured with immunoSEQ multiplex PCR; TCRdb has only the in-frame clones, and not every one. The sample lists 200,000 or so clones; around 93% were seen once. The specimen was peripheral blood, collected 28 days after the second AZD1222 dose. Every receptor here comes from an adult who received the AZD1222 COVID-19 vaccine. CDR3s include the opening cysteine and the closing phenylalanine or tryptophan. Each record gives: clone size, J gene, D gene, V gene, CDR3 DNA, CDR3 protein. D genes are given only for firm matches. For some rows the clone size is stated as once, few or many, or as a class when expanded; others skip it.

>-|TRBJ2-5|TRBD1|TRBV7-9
TGTGCCAGCGGCGGCAGGGGGCGATTCGGGGAGACCCAGTACTTC
CASGGRGRFGETQYF
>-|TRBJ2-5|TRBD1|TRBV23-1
TGCGCCAGCAGTGGACCGGGACAGGCAGTTCGGGAGACCCAGTACTTC
CASSGPGQAVRETQYF
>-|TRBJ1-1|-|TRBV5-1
TGCGCCAGCAGCCTGTTAGGAGAGAGCACTGAAGCTTTCTTT
CASSLLGESTEAFF
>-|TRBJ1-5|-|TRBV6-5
TGTGCCAGCAGTTACTCGGCGGGTCAGCCCCAGCATTTT
CASSYSAGQPQHF
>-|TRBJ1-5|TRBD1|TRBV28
TGTGCCAGCAGTTTCACAGGGGGCCCCCAGCCCCAGCATTTT
CASSFTGGPQPQHF
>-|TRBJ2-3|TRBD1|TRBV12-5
TGTGCTAGTGGTTTGGCGAACGACAGGGGACATACGCAGTATTTT
CASGLANDRGHTQYF
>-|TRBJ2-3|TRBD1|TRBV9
TGTGCCAGCAGCGCACCCATGGGAGGGACAGGGGCGGCAGATACGCAGTATTTT
CASSAPMGGTGAADTQYF
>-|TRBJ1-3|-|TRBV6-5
TGTGCCAGCAGTTACTCGTCACCGGGTGCGGGAAACACCATATATTTT
CASSYSSPGAGNTIYF
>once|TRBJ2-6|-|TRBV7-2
TGTGCCAGCAGCTCCCATTTTGGGACGGGGGCTGGGGCCAACGTCCTGACTTTC
CASSSHFGTGAGANVLTF
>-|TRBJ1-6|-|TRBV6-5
TGTGCCAGCAGTCGACCCGACGGGTCACCCCTCCACTTT
CASSRPDGSPLHF
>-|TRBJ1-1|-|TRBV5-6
TGTGCCAGCAGCTTGACAAGCACTGAAGCTTTCTTT
CASSLTSTEAFF
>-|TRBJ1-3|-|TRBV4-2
TGTGCCAGCAGCCAAGTGAGGGGGGCTGGAAACACCATATATTTT
CASSQVRGAGNTIYF
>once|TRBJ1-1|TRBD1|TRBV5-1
TGCGCCAGCAGCCAAGGACAGGAGACTGAAGCTTTCTTT
CASSQGQETEAFF
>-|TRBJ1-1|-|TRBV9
TGTGCCAGCAGCGTAACCGTCGTCCCGAACACTGAAGCTTTCTTT
CASSVTVVPNTEAFF
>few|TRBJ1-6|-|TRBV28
TGTGCCAACCGTGGGTCGCGGGGCTCACCCCTCCACTTT
CANRGSRGSPLHF
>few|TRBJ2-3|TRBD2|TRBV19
TGTGCCAGTAGATCTCTAGCGGGTCCCGCCACAGATACGCAGTATTTT
CASRSLAGPATDTQYF
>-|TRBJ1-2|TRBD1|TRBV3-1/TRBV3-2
TGTGCCAGCAGCTGGCCGGGACAGCCGTATGGCTACACCTTC
CASSWPGQPYGYTF
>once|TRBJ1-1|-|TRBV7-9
TGTGCCAGCAGCTTCCCGCCTCACACTGAAGCTTTCTTT
CASSFPPHTEAFF
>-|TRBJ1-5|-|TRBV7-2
TGTGCCAGCAGCTTAGCAAGGGAACAGCCCCAGCATTTT
CASSLAREQPQHF
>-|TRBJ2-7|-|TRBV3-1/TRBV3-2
TGTGCCGCGGGGGCCTCCTACGAGCAGTACTTC
CAAGASYEQYF
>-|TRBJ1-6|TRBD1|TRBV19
TGTGCCAGTAGTATCGGGGGACAGGATAATTCACCCCTCCACTTT
CASSIGGQDNSPLHF
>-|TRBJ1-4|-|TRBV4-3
TGCGCCAGCAGCCAAAGGTACGGGCCTCGGGGTAATGAAAAACTGTTTTTT
CASSQRYGPRGNEKLFF
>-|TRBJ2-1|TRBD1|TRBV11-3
TGTGCCAGCAGCCCGGACAGGGGGGATAATGAGCAGTTCTTC
CASSPDRGDNEQFF
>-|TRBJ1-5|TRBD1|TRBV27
TGTGCCAGCAGTTTAGGACAGGGGGTGATGCTGCATTTT
CASSLGQGVMLHF
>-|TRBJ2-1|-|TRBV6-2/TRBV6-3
TGTGCCAGCAGTTACTCCGGAAATGAGCAGTTCTTC
CASSYSGNEQFF
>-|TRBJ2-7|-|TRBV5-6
TGTGCCAGCGACGGGGGCCTGACGGGCGAGCAGTACTTC
CASDGGLTGEQYF
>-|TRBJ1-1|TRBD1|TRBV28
TGTGCCAGCAGTAAGGACAGGGTATGGGGGACTGAAGCTTTCTTT
CASSKDRVWGTEAFF
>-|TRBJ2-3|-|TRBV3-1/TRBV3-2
TGTGCCAGCAGCCGGGGGGTTTTCCCCACAGATACGCAGTATTTT
CASSRGVFPTDTQYF
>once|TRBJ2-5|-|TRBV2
TGTGCCAGCAGTGTTCGGGCCTCCGGAGAGACCCAGTACTTC
CASSVRASGETQYF
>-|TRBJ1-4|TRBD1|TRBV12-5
TGTGCTAGTGGTTTGGGGACAGGGGGAGAAGAAAAACTGTTTTTT
CASGLGTGGEEKLFF
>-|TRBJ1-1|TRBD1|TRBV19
TGTGCCAGTAGTAGACAGGGGCGAGGCACTGAAGCTTTCTTT
CASSRQGRGTEAFF
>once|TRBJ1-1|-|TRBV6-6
TGTGCCAGCAGTCCGAACACTGAAGCTTTCTTT
CASSPNTEAFF
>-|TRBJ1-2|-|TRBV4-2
TGTGCCAGCAGCCATAGTCCGGGGGAGGGGAACTATGGCTACACCTTC
CASSHSPGEGNYGYTF
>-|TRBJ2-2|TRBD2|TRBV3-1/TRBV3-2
TGTGCCAGCAGCCGCAGCGGGGAGGGCACCGGGGAGCTGTTTTTT
CASSRSGEGTGELFF
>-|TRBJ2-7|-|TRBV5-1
TGCGCCAGCAGCTCGATGCCCTACGAGCAGTACTTC
CASSSMPYEQYF